A selection of T cell receptor beta chains follows, all from one sample in a study of blood T cell repertoires in COVID-19. Profiling relied on immunoSEQ multiplex PCR, and the TCRdb table lists in-frame clones only, not all of them. This table holds 62,000 or so clones, roughly nine tenths found once. The specimen sequenced was peripheral blood. The receptors derive from a man in his forties or fifties with active COVID-19. CDR3s include the opening cysteine and the closing phenylalanine or tryptophan. The D gene is left open where the match is weak. Rows may omit the clone size; those that give it use once, few, many or a size class.

v_call: TRBV5-6
clone_size: .
d_call: TRBD2
j_call: TRBJ2-3
cdr3_aa: CASSLGLAGHPSTDTQYF
cdr3_nt: TGTGCCAGCAGCTTGGGGCTAGCGGGGCATCCCTCCACAGATACGCAGTATTTT

v_call: TRBV13
clone_size: .
d_call: TRBD1
j_call: TRBJ1-2
cdr3_aa: CASPTAGQGTRSPYGYTF
cdr3_nt: TGTGCCAGCCCGACCGCGGGACAGGGGACCCGATCTCCCTATGGCTACACCTTC

v_call: TRBV6-1
clone_size: .
d_call: TRBD2
j_call: TRBJ2-6
cdr3_aa: CASSDLERGPLGANVLTF
cdr3_nt: TGTGCCAGCAGTGATTTGGAGCGGGGGCCTCTTGGGGCCAACGTCCTGACTTTC

v_call: TRBV5-4
clone_size: .
d_call: .
j_call: TRBJ2-7
cdr3_aa: CASSFGGSEQYF
cdr3_nt: TGTGCCAGCAGCTTTGGAGGGTCCGAGCAGTACTTC

v_call: TRBV6-5
clone_size: .
d_call: .
j_call: TRBJ2-1
cdr3_aa: CASRGGNNEQFF
cdr3_nt: TGTGCCAGTCGAGGCGGAAACAATGAGCAGTTCTTC

v_call: TRBV7-8
clone_size: .
d_call: TRBD1
j_call: TRBJ1-2
cdr3_aa: CASSFRDSYGYTF
cdr3_nt: TGTGCCAGCAGCTTCCGGGACAGCTATGGCTACACCTTC

v_call: TRBV18
clone_size: once
d_call: TRBD1
j_call: TRBJ1-2
cdr3_aa: CASSPRGDRGNGYTF
cdr3_nt: TGTGCCAGCTCACCACGGGGGGACAGAGGGAATGGCTACACCTTC

v_call: TRBV6-5
clone_size: .
d_call: .
j_call: TRBJ1-2
cdr3_aa: CASSRGFLLDGYTF
cdr3_nt: TGTGCCAGCAGCCGAGGGTTCCTCTTAGACGGCTACACCTTC

v_call: TRBV24-1
clone_size: .
d_call: TRBD2
j_call: TRBJ2-5
cdr3_aa: CATSDSGTSLETQYF
cdr3_nt: TGTGCCACCAGTGACTCCGGGACTAGCCTTGAGACCCAGTACTTC

v_call: TRBV7-2
clone_size: .
d_call: TRBD1
j_call: TRBJ1-2
cdr3_aa: CASSSTRQGDGYTF
cdr3_nt: TGTGCCAGCAGCTCCACGAGACAGGGTGACGGCTACACCTTC

v_call: TRBV2
clone_size: .
d_call: .
j_call: TRBJ1-5
cdr3_aa: CASSEVRSNQPQHF
cdr3_nt: TGTGCCAGCAGTGAAGTGAGGAGCAATCAGCCCCAGCATTTT

v_call: TRBV5-1
clone_size: .
d_call: TRBD1
j_call: TRBJ1-4
cdr3_aa: CASSGGTGATNEKLFF
cdr3_nt: TGCGCCAGCAGCGGAGGGACAGGTGCAACTAATGAAAAACTGTTTTTT

v_call: TRBV30
clone_size: .
d_call: .
j_call: TRBJ1-5
cdr3_aa: CAWNEGGSNQPQHF
cdr3_nt: TGTGCCTGGAATGAAGGGGGTTCAAATCAGCCCCAGCATTTT

v_call: TRBV2
clone_size: .
d_call: .
j_call: TRBJ1-5
cdr3_aa: CASRDRVSNQPQHF
cdr3_nt: TGTGCCAGCAGAGACAGAGTTAGCAATCAGCCCCAGCATTTT

v_call: TRBV18
clone_size: .
d_call: TRBD1
j_call: TRBJ2-7
cdr3_aa: CASSPPTGGYEQYF
cdr3_nt: TGTGCCAGCTCACCGCCTACAGGGGGCTACGAGCAGTACTTC

v_call: TRBV14
clone_size: .
d_call: .
j_call: TRBJ2-5
cdr3_aa: CASSQDYREQGQETQYF
cdr3_nt: TGTGCCAGCAGCCAAGATTATCGGGAACAGGGACAAGAGACCCAGTACTTC

v_call: TRBV5-4
clone_size: .
d_call: TRBD1
j_call: TRBJ1-1
cdr3_aa: CASSSHLETGGRTEAFF
cdr3_nt: TGTGCCAGCAGCTCCCATCTAGAGACAGGGGGCAGGACTGAAGCTTTCTTT

v_call: TRBV18
clone_size: .
d_call: .
j_call: TRBJ1-1
cdr3_aa: CASSPPRWTEGNTEAFF
cdr3_nt: TGTGCCAGCTCACCACCTCGATGGACAGAGGGAAACACTGAAGCTTTCTTT

v_call: TRBV15
clone_size: .
d_call: TRBD1
j_call: TRBJ1-2
cdr3_aa: CATSRDLGQGAYYGYTF
cdr3_nt: TGTGCCACCAGCAGAGATCTTGGGCAGGGGGCGTACTATGGCTACACCTTC

v_call: TRBV7-3
clone_size: .
d_call: .
j_call: TRBJ2-1
cdr3_aa: CASSLQGGAYNEQFF
cdr3_nt: TGTGCCAGCAGCTTACAGGGTGGGGCCTACAATGAGCAGTTCTTC

v_call: TRBV10-1
clone_size: .
d_call: .
j_call: TRBJ2-3
cdr3_aa: CASSADYPDTQYF
cdr3_nt: TGCGCCAGCAGTGCCGACTACCCAGATACGCAGTATTTT

v_call: TRBV5-6
clone_size: .
d_call: .
j_call: TRBJ2-1
cdr3_aa: CASSLGERNEQFF
cdr3_nt: TGTGCCAGCAGCTTGGGGGAGCGGAATGAGCAGTTCTTC

v_call: TRBV3-1/TRBV3-2
clone_size: few
d_call: TRBD2
j_call: TRBJ2-3
cdr3_aa: CASSQEGLAGSDTQYF
cdr3_nt: TGTGCCAGCAGCCAAGAAGGGCTAGCGGGGTCGGATACGCAGTATTTT

v_call: TRBV19
clone_size: .
d_call: TRBD1
j_call: TRBJ1-1
cdr3_aa: CASTATGWVTEAFF
cdr3_nt: TGTGCCAGTACCGCGACAGGGTGGGTCACTGAAGCTTTCTTT

v_call: TRBV5-1
clone_size: few
d_call: .
j_call: TRBJ2-7
cdr3_aa: CASSLYTGDLTYEQYF
cdr3_nt: TGCGCCAGCAGCTTGTATACAGGGGACTTGACCTACGAGCAGTACTTC

v_call: TRBV5-1
clone_size: .
d_call: .
j_call: TRBJ1-2
cdr3_aa: CASSPGQSNYGYTF
cdr3_nt: TGCGCCAGCAGCCCCGGACAGAGCAACTATGGCTACACCTTC

v_call: TRBV6-5
clone_size: few
d_call: TRBD1
j_call: TRBJ1-5
cdr3_aa: CASRPTGASNQPQHF
cdr3_nt: TGTGCCAGCAGACCTACAGGGGCTAGCAATCAGCCCCAGCATTTT

v_call: TRBV11-2
clone_size: few
d_call: TRBD1
j_call: TRBJ2-7
cdr3_aa: CASSRRDRGASYEQYF
cdr3_nt: TGTGCCAGCAGCCGCCGGGACAGGGGTGCGTCCTACGAGCAGTACTTC

v_call: TRBV6-1
clone_size: .
d_call: .
j_call: TRBJ1-2
cdr3_aa: CASSEKWGGMYGYTF
cdr3_nt: TGTGCCAGCAGTGAAAAGTGGGGGGGTATGTATGGCTACACCTTC

v_call: TRBV6-5
clone_size: .
d_call: TRBD2
j_call: TRBJ2-1
cdr3_aa: CASSHDRTSGNEQFF
cdr3_nt: TGTGCCAGCAGTCACGATCGGACTAGCGGTAACGAGCAGTTCTTC

v_call: TRBV5-1
clone_size: .
d_call: TRBD2
j_call: TRBJ2-5
cdr3_aa: CASSMGLADLQYF
cdr3_nt: TGCGCCAGCAGCATGGGACTAGCGGATTTACAGTACTTC

v_call: TRBV11-3
clone_size: .
d_call: TRBD1
j_call: TRBJ2-2
cdr3_aa: CASSPDRAVGGELFF
cdr3_nt: TGTGCCAGCAGCCCCGACAGGGCGGTTGGCGGGGAGCTGTTTTTT

v_call: TRBV18
clone_size: .
d_call: .
j_call: TRBJ1-3
cdr3_aa: CASSPDRQVSGNTIYF
cdr3_nt: TGTGCCAGCTCACCTGACAGACAGGTTTCTGGAAACACCATATATTTT

v_call: TRBV24-1
clone_size: .
d_call: .
j_call: TRBJ2-7
cdr3_aa: CATSEDRAEQYF
cdr3_nt: TGTGCCACCAGTGAAGACAGAGCCGAGCAGTACTTC

v_call: TRBV2
clone_size: .
d_call: .
j_call: TRBJ2-1
cdr3_aa: CASSFRTSYNEQFF
cdr3_nt: TGTGCCAGCAGTTTCCGAACCAGCTACAATGAGCAGTTCTTC